What follows are 26 T cell receptor beta chains derived from one specimen sequenced in a study of tumor-infiltrating lymphocytes in localized non-small cell lung cancer. Method: immunoSEQ multiplex PCR; TCRdb's copy keeps in-frame clones and lacks some. The sample includes about 9,700 clones, approximately 78% of them seen just once. Sequencing was done on a sample of lung tumor tissue. The source is a human donor with non-small cell lung cancer.

The chain couples TRBV6-1 to TRBJ1-1; no definite D call. Germline values: CDR1 MNHNS, CDR2 SASEGT. The length of the CDR3 is 17 residues. Trimming cost V 1 base and J 1 base, with 16 bases left between them. This chain's CDR3 is CASSEEQVLARNTEAFF. CDR3 nucleotide sequence: TGTGCCAGCAGTGAAGAGCAGGTCTTAGCCCGGAACACTGAAGCTTTCTTT.

The chain is built from TRBV7-6 and TRBJ2-1; perhaps TRBD2 as D (5 bases). With 2 bases removed from V and 10 bases from J, the gap between germline ends came to 15 bases. The CDR3 totals 14 residues. Germline CDR1 SGHVS, CDR2 FNYEAQ. CDR3 sequence: CASSLRSTRGEQFF. CDR3 in DNA: TGTGCCAGCAGCTTAAGGTCTACACGAGGGGAGCAGTTCTTC.

The V call is TRBV7-8, the J call TRBJ2-3; no definite D call. The CDR3 loop spans 14 amino acids. Germline loops: CDR1 SGHVS, CDR2 FQNEAQ. The V gene lost 5 bases and the J gene lost 0 bases, with 9 bases spanning the gap. CDR3 in amino acids: CASSPGESTDTQYF. CDR3 coding DNA: TGTGCCAGCAGCCCTGGGGAAAGCACAGATACGCAGTATTTT. The variable domain in full, completed from reference TRBV7-8 and TRBJ2-3, reads GAGVSQSPRYKVAKRGQDVALRCDPISGHVSLFWYQQALGQGPEFLTYFQNEAQLDKSGLPSDRFFAERPEGSVSTLKIQRTQQEDSAVYLCASSPGESTDTQYFGPGTRLTVL.

The chain carries TRBV7-9 and TRBJ1-3, with 9 bases aligning to TRBD1. This CDR3 spans 15 amino acids. V shed 5 bases, J shed 4 bases, and the junction held 6 bases outside the gene matches. CDR1 is SEHNR and CDR2 is FQNEAQ in the germline V gene (reference sequence). Here the CDR3 reads CASSPGQGRGNTIYF. The CDR3 nucleotides are TGTGCCAGCAGCCCGGGACAGGGTAGAGGAAACACCATATATTTT.

The chain recombines TRBV6-5 with TRBJ1-2; a possible D gene is TRBD1 (5 bases). Deletions cut 8 bases from V and 4 bases from J, with 17 bases between. The germline V gene has CDR1 MNHEY and CDR2 SVGAGI. The CDR3 has 14 residues. This CDR3 is CASRARRGPYGYTF. The CDR3 DNA is TGTGCCAGCCGAGCCCGAAGGGGTCCCTATGGCTACACCTTC.

V gene TRBV7-2 combines with J gene TRBJ1-2; D might be TRBD1 (6 bases). With 0 bases removed from V and 4 bases from J, the gap between germline ends came to 15 bases. The CDR3 is 16 residues long. Per germline, CDR1 SGHTA and CDR2 FQGNSA. CDR3 sequence (DNA): TGTGCCAGCAGCTTAGCGTTACTGGGGGCGGGCTATGGCTACACCTTC. Encoded protein: CASSLALLGAGYGYTF.

V is TRBV6-5 and J is TRBJ1-2; no firm D call. The CDR3 consists of 16 residues. V lost 2 bases and J 7 bases, leaving 20 bases between the germline ends. Germline V lookup: CDR1 MNHEY, CDR2 SVGAGI. CDR3 bases: TGTGCCAGCAGTTACACCGGAACAAAGCAAACAAGTGGCTACACCTTC. It translates to CASSYTGTKQTSGYTF.

The chain links TRBV7-2 to TRBJ2-2; no definite D call. The CDR3 runs to 13 residues. Germline values: CDR1 SGHTA, CDR2 FQGNSA. V was trimmed by 3 bases and J by 5 bases, leaving 7 bases between them. This chain's CDR3 is CASSLDWTGELFF. The CDR3 DNA sequence: TGTGCCAGCAGCTTGGATTGGACCGGGGAGCTGTTTTTT.

This rearrangement joins TRBV29-1 to TRBJ2-7; 9 positions match TRBD1. This CDR3 is 12 amino acids long. V trimming: 7 bases; J trimming: 6 bases; junction bases outside the gene matches: 7. Germline V gene data show CDR1 as SQVTM and CDR2 as ANQGSEA. The CDR3 loop reads CSGGTGSLEQYF. DNA for the CDR3: TGCAGCGGCGGGACAGGGTCTCTCGAGCAGTACTTC.

The chain is built from TRBV7-7 and TRBJ1-4; D may be TRBD1 (5 bases). Trimming pared 5 bases from V and 5 bases from J, leaving 12 bases between. The germline CDR1 and CDR2 sequences are SSHAT and FNYEAQ (reference sequence). The CDR3 totals 14 residues. CDR3 nucleotide sequence: TGTGCCAGCAGCCAAGGGGATAAGAATGAAAAACTGTTTTTT. Its translation is CASSQGDKNEKLFF. The variable domain in full, completed from reference TRBV7-7 and TRBJ1-4, reads GAGVSQSPRYKVTKRGQDVTLRCDPISSHATLYWYQQALGQGPEFLTYFNYEAQPDKSGLPSDRFSAERPEGSISTLTIQRTEQRDSAMYRCASSQGDKNEKLFFGSGTQLSVL.

The rearrangement links TRBV6-1 to TRBJ2-3, with D perhaps matching TRBD1 (6 bases). Trimming pared 4 bases from V and 1 base from J, leaving 12 bases between. CDR1 MNHNS and CDR2 SASEGT come from the germline V gene. The CDR3 has 15 amino acids. The chain's CDR3 is CASSASTGRTDTQYF. CDR3 DNA: TGTGCCAGCAGTGCCTCGACAGGACGCACAGATACGCAGTATTTT.

This clone was detected a few times. The rearrangement links TRBV7-3 to TRBJ2-2, with no clear D. The germline V gene encodes CDR1 SGHTA and CDR2 FQGTGA. CDR3 length equals 14 residues. Trimming removed 5 bases from V and 1 base from J, with 8 bases in between. The CDR3 sequence is CASSPSVNTGELFF. For the CDR3, the DNA is TGTGCCAGCAGCCCTTCGGTGAACACCGGGGAGCTGTTTTTT.

The rearrangement uses TRBV2 and TRBJ2-5, with 12 bases that match TRBD2. From germline, CDR1 is SNHLY and CDR2 FYNNEI. The CDR3 has 14 residues. V lost 9 bases and J lost 5; bases outside the gene matches: 7. DNA for the CDR3: TGTGCCAGGCAACTAGCGGGGGGACCGGAGACCCAGTACTTC. Its protein product is CARQLAGGPETQYF.

V gene TRBV29-1 combines with J gene TRBJ1-2; unclear D gene. V was clipped by 0 bases and J by 7 bases, with 15 bases between them. The germline V gene encodes CDR1 SQVTM and CDR2 ANQGSEA. This CDR3 is built from 14 residues. The CDR3 region is CSVEDWRALGGYTF. The CDR3, as DNA: TGCAGCGTTGAAGATTGGAGGGCCCTAGGTGGCTACACCTTC. The whole variable domain, remainder taken from reference TRBV29-1 and TRBJ1-2, is SAVISQKPSRDICQRGTSLTIQCQVDSQVTMMFWYRQQPGQSLTLIATANQGSEATYESGFVIDKFPISRPNLTFSTLTVSNMSPEDSSIYLCSVEDWRALGGYTFGSGTRLTVV.

The rearrangement joins TRBV9 to TRBJ1-1; TRBD1 agrees at 8 bases. Germline CDR1 and CDR2: SGDLS and YYNGEE. The trim removed 3 bases at V and 0 bases at J, leaving 1 base unmatched. CDR3 length: 14 residues. The CDR3 here is CASSGTGMNTEAFF. CDR3 nucleotide sequence: TGTGCCAGCAGCGGGACAGGGATGAACACTGAAGCTTTCTTT.

V is TRBV7-9 and J is TRBJ2-7; D possibly corresponds to TRBD2 (6 bases). The V and J ends lost 5 bases and 5 bases respectively, with 22 bases between them. CDR3 length equals 16 residues. The germline CDR1 and CDR2 sequences are SEHNR and FQNEAQ (reference sequence). CDR3 sequence: CASSRGEASLPDEQYF. CDR3 DNA sequence: TGTGCCAGCAGCCGCGGGGAGGCCTCACTACCCGACGAGCAGTACTTC.

This clone has only one observation. This chain uses TRBV9 with TRBJ2-7; D is tentatively TRBD1 or TRBD2 (5 bases each). This CDR3 spans 12 amino acids. Germline V gene sequence: CDR1 SGDLS, CDR2 YYNGEE. V shed 7 bases and J shed 0 bases, with 8 bases lying between them. CDR3 sequence: CASGTDSYEQYF. The CDR3 nucleotides read TGTGCCAGCGGGACCGACTCCTACGAGCAGTACTTC.

This chain joins TRBV28 and TRBJ1-1; D gene uncertain. The V gene lost 4 bases and the J gene lost 1 base, with 4 bases spanning the gap. Germline CDR1 is MDHEN and CDR2 is SYDVKM. The CDR3 runs to 12 residues. The CDR3 DNA is TGTGCCAGCAGTTGGGCGAACACTGAAGCTTTCTTT. Amino acid sequence: CASSWANTEAFF.

The gene calls are TRBV27 and TRBJ2-2; D unclear. CDR3 size: 13 residues. V was clipped by 6 bases and J by 5 bases, with 10 bases between them. Germline values: CDR1 MNHEY, CDR2 SMNVEV (reference sequence). The CDR3 sequence: CASSKDGTGELFF. CDR3 in DNA: TGTGCCAGCAGCAAAGACGGGACCGGGGAGCTGTTTTTT.

The rearrangement links TRBV6-1 to TRBJ1-5, with a weak D call TRBD1 (6 bases). Trimming left V 3 bases short and J 7 bases short, with 13 bases between. From germline, CDR1 is MNHNS and CDR2 SASEGT. The CDR3 contains 14 residues. The CDR3 coding sequence is TGTGCCAGCAGTGATTGGGGGGCGAGGCAGCCCCAGCATTTT. Its translation: CASSDWGARQPQHF.

The genes are TRBV18 and TRBJ2-7; 11 nucleotides match TRBD1. V lost 3 bases, J lost 5 bases, and 6 bases stayed unmatched. Germline lookup yields CDR1 KGHSH and CDR2 LQKENI. The CDR3 runs to 15 residues. CDR3 residues: CASSPVGQGVHEQYF. For the CDR3, the DNA is TGTGCCAGCTCACCGGTGGGACAGGGGGTTCACGAGCAGTACTTC.

The J gene is TRBJ2-5, the V gene TRBV15; tentatively, D is TRBD2 (5 bases). Germline CDR1 LNHNV, CDR2 YYDKDF (reference sequence). The CDR3 consists of 15 residues. Trimming stripped 0 bases from V and 5 bases from J, with 13 bases between. The CDR3 region has the DNA TGTGCCACCAGCAGAGACGCCGCGGGTACGGAGACCCAGTACTTC. Translating gives CATSRDAAGTETQYF.

The chain couples TRBV7-9 to TRBJ1-5, with D possibly being TRBD1 (5 bases). Trimming left V 7 bases short and J 4 bases short, with 11 bases between. Germline CDR1 reads SEHNR; CDR2 reads FQNEAQ (reference sequence). CDR3 length: 13 amino acids. The chain's CDR3 is CASTLGVNQPQHF. For the CDR3, the DNA is TGTGCCAGCACCCTAGGGGTAAATCAGCCCCAGCATTTT.

The J gene is TRBJ2-7, the V gene TRBV28; TRBD2 matches at 16 bases. CDR1 and CDR2 from the germline V gene are MDHEN and SYDVKM. The CDR3 is 17 amino acids. With 5 bases clipped from V and 0 bases from J, the junction kept 4 bases outside the gene matches. CDR3 residues: CASSKGLAGGSSYEQYF. DNA for the CDR3: TGTGCCAGCAGTAAGGGACTAGCGGGAGGGAGCTCCTACGAGCAGTACTTC.

The chain links TRBV5-1 to TRBJ1-1; no definite D call. V dropped 4 bases and J dropped 1 base, with 14 bases sitting between them. The CDR3 runs to 15 residues. The germline V gene has CDR1 SGHRS and CDR2 YFSETQ. CDR3 DNA sequence: TGCGCCAGCAGCCCAAGGGAAGGAACGAACACTGAAGCTTTCTTT. It codes for CASSPREGTNTEAFF.

The chain joins TRBV10-2 to TRBJ1-6; 9 bases fit TRBD1. The ends lost 6 bases at V and 7 bases at J; junction bases unmatched: 7. CDR1 is WSHSY, CDR2 SAAADI, per germline. The CDR3 loop spans 15 amino acids. This CDR3 is CASRTGQGWNSPLHF. The DNA for the CDR3 is TGCGCCAGCAGGACAGGACAGGGGTGGAATTCACCCCTCCACTTT.